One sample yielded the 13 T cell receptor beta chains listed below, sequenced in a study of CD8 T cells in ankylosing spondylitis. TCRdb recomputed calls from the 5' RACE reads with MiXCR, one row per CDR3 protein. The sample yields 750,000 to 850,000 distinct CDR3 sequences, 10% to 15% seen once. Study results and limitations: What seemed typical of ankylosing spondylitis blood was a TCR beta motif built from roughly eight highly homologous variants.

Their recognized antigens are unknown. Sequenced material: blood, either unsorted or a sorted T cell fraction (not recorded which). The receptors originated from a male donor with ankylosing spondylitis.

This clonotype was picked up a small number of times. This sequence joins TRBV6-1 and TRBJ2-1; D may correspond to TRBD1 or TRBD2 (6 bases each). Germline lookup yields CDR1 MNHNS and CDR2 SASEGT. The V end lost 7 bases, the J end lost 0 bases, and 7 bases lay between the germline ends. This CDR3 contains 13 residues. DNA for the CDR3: TGTGCCAGCAAGGGGGGCTCCTACAATGAGCAGTTCTTC. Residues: CASKGGSYNEQFF.

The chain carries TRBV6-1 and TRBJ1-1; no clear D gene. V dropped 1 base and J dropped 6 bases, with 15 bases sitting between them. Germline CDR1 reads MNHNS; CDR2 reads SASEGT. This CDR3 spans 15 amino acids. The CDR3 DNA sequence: TGTGCCAGCAGTGAAGGGCACTACACTCTCGCTGAAGCTTTCTTT. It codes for CASSEGHYTLAEAFF.

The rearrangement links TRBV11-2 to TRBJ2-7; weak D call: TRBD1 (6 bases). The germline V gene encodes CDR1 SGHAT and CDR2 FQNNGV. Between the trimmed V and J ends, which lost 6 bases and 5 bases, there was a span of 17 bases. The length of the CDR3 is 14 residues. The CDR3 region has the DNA TGTGCCAGCAGTAGGACCAGGGGTGTCGACGAGCAGTACTTC. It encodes CASSRTRGVDEQYF. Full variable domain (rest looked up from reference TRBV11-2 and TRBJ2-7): EAGVAQSPRYKIIEKRQSVAFWCNPISGHATLYWYQQILGQGPKLLIQFQNNGVVDDSQLPKDRFSAERLKGVDSTLKIQPAKLEDSAVYLCASSRTRGVDEQYFGPGTRLTVT.

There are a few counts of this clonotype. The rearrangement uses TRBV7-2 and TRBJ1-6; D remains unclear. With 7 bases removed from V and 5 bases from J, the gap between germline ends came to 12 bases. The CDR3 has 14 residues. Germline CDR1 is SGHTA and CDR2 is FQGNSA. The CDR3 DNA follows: TGTGCCAGCACCCTAAGACGGAATAATTCACCCCTCCACTTT. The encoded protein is CASTLRRNNSPLHF.

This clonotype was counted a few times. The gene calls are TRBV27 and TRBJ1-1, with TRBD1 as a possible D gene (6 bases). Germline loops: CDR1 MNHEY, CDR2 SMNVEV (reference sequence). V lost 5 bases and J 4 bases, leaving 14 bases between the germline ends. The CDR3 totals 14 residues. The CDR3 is CASSTWGASTEAFF. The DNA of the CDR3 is TGTGCCAGCAGTACCTGGGGGGCAAGCACTGAAGCTTTCTTT.

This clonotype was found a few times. DNA for the CDR3: TGCAGTGCTAGAGTTAGCGGCACAGATACGCAGTATTTT. Translated, it gives CSARVSGTDTQYF. The chain combines TRBV20-1 with TRBJ2-3, with a tentative D call TRBD2 (5 bases). V lost 1 base, J lost 1 base, and 6 bases lay in between. Germline V gives CDR1 DFQATT, CDR2 SNEGSKA (reference sequence). The CDR3 is made up of 13 amino acids.

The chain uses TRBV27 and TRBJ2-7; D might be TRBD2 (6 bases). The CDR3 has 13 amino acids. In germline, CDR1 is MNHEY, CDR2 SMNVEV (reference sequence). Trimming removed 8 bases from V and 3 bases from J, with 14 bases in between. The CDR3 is CASSRSGLYEQYF. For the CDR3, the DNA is TGTGCCAGCTCCCGCTCGGGACTCTACGAGCAGTACTTC.

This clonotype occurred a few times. The CDR3 DNA reads TGTGCCACCAGTGACCCTACTAGCGGGCCAAACAATGAGCAGTTCTTC. It codes for CATSDPTSGPNNEQFF. The gene calls are TRBV24-1 and TRBJ2-1; 9 nucleotides agree with TRBD2. Germline trimming cut 4 bases from V and 5 bases from J; bases unmatched to any gene: 8. This CDR3 spans 16 amino acids. In germline, CDR1 is KGHDR, CDR2 SFDVKD.

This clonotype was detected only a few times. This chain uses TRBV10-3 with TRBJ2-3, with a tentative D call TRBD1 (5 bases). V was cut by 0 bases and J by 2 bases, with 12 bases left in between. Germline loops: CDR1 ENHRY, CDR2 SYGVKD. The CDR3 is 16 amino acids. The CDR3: CAISESAGLNTDTQYF. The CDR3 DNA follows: TGTGCCATCAGTGAGTCGGCAGGGCTTAACACAGATACGCAGTATTTT.

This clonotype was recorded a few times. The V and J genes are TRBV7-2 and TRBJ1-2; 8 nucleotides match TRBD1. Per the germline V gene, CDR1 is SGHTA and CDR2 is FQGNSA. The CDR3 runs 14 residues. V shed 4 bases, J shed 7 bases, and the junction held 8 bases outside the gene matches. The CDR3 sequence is CASSSGTGVFGYTF. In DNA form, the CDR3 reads TGTGCCAGCAGCTCCGGGACAGGAGTCTTTGGCTACACCTTC.

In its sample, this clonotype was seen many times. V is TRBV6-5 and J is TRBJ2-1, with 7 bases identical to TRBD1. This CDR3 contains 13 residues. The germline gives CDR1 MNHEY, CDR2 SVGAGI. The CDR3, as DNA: TGTGTCGCAGGGGGAAGCTCCTACAATGAGCAGTTCTTC. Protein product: CVAGGSSYNEQFF.

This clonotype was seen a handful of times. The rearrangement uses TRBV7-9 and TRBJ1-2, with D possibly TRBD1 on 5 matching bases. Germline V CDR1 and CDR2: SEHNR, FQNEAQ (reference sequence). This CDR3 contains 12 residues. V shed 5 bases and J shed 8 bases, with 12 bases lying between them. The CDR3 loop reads CASSRDSWGYTF. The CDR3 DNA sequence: TGTGCCAGCAGCAGAGACAGTTGGGGCTACACCTTC. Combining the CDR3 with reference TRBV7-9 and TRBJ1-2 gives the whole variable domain DTGVSQNPRHKITKRGQNVTFRCDPISEHNRLYWYRQTLGQGPEFLTYFQNEAQLEKSRLLSDRFSAERPKGSFSTLEIQRTEQGDSAMYLCASSRDSWGYTFGSGTRLTVV.

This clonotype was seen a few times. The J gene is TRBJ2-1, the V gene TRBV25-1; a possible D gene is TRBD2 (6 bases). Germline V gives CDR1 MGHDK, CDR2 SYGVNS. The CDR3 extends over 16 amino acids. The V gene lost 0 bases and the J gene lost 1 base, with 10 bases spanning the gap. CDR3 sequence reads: CASSEYAGRSYNEQFF. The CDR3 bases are TGTGCCAGCAGTGAATATGCGGGACGGTCCTACAATGAGCAGTTCTTC.